The rows below give T cell receptor beta chains drawn from one sample of a study of graft-versus-host responses after intestinal transplantation. Here immunoSEQ multiplex PCR was the method, and the copy in TCRdb shows in-frame clones only, minus some. The sample has 100,000 or so clones; just under 95% are singletons. Their cognate antigens are unknown. The starting material was unstimulated CD8+ T cells sorted from spleen or lymph node cells, obtained before transplant. The receptor source for this set is a human donor who was the organ donor for an intestinal transplant. CDR3s include the opening cysteine and the closing phenylalanine or tryptophan. The D gene is left open where the match is weak. Clone size is given for some rows only: seen once, a few or many times, or a class if the clone is expanded.

d_call,clone_size,j_call,v_call,cdr3_aa,cdr3_nt
-,-,TRBJ2-7,TRBV10-3,CAISGTLSYEQYF,TGTGCCATCAGCGGGACTCTCTCCTACGAGCAGTACTTC
-,-,TRBJ2-5,TRBV11-2,CASSGYGRETQYF,TGTGCCAGCAGCGGATATGGGCGTGAGACCCAGTACTTC
-,-,TRBJ2-5,TRBV9,CASSGGSPQETQYF,TGTGCCAGCAGCGGGGGCAGTCCCCAAGAGACCCAGTACTTC
-,-,TRBJ1-1,TRBV15,CATSRDRQLVTEAFF,TGTGCCACCAGCAGAGATAGGCAGCTAGTCACTGAAGCTTTCTTT
-,-,TRBJ1-5,TRBV5-6,CASSLGSLREPQHF,TGTGCCAGCAGCTTAGGCAGCCTCCGGGAGCCCCAGCATTTT
-,once,TRBJ1-2,TRBV6-6,CASNLEAQGSYTF,TGTGCCAGCAATCTAGAGGCGCAGGGAAGCTACACCTTC
-,-,TRBJ1-4,TRBV9,CASSVETGSRANEKLFF,TGTGCCAGCAGCGTGGAGACAGGCTCTAGGGCTAATGAAAAACTGTTTTTT
-,-,TRBJ2-7,TRBV6-1,CASSELQGLSSYEQYF,TGTGCCAGCAGTGAACTCCAGGGTCTCAGCTCCTACGAGCAGTACTTC
-,-,TRBJ2-3,TRBV7-9,CASSSTLSKSFGTDTQYF,TGTGCCAGCAGCTCCACCCTTAGCAAATCCTTTGGCACAGATACGCAGTATTTT
-,-,TRBJ2-7,TRBV27,CASRVRRTWPYEQYF,TGTGCCAGCAGAGTGAGGCGAACTTGGCCCTACGAGCAGTACTTC
-,few,TRBJ1-2,TRBV6-6,CASSSGTLDGYTF,TGTGCCAGCAGTAGCGGGACCCTCGACGGCTACACCTTC
-,-,TRBJ1-5,TRBV27,CASSPQFWSGQPQHF,TGTGCCAGCAGTCCCCAGTTCTGGTCGGGGCAGCCCCAGCATTTT
-,-,TRBJ2-1,TRBV27,CASSLFRYNEQFF,TGTGCCAGCAGTTTATTTCGCTACAATGAGCAGTTCTTC
-,once,TRBJ2-5,TRBV7-2,CASSPQAGFQRYQETQYF,TGTGCCAGCAGCCCACAAGCAGGCTTCCAACGATACCAAGAGACCCAGTACTTC
-,-,TRBJ2-2,TRBV9,CASGRLEWLTGELFF,TGTGCCAGCGGTCGATTGGAGTGGTTAACCGGGGAGCTGTTTTTT
-,-,TRBJ2-5,TRBV6-1,CASSEAPWAMTRETQYF,TGTGCCAGCAGTGAAGCGCCATGGGCCATGACACGGGAGACCCAGTACTTC
TRBD1,-,TRBJ1-5,TRBV19,CASSLGQGGNQPQHF,TGTGCCAGTAGTCTGGGACAGGGCGGCAATCAGCCCCAGCATTTT
-,-,TRBJ1-5,TRBV11-3,CASSGFGQPDYYQPQHF,TGTGCCAGCAGCGGATTCGGACAGCCGGATTACTATCAGCCCCAGCATTTT
-,-,TRBJ2-5,TRBV28,CASSLTGGTPLETQYF,TGTGCCAGCAGTTTGACCGGAGGGACGCCGCTCGAGACCCAGTACTTC
TRBD2,-,TRBJ2-5,TRBV9,CASSPQIGGRWETQYF,TGTGCCAGCAGTCCTCAGATCGGCGGGAGGTGGGAGACCCAGTACTTC
-,-,TRBJ2-7,TRBV28,CASRRGYEQYF,TGTGCCAGCAGACGGGGTTACGAGCAGTACTTC
TRBD2,once,TRBJ2-1,TRBV2,CASSGLAEPYNEQFF,TGTGCCAGCAGTGGACTAGCGGAACCCTACAATGAGCAGTTCTTC
-,-,TRBJ2-1,TRBV7-9,CASLNTLLGHEQFF,TGTGCCAGCCTGAACACCCTACTAGGACATGAGCAGTTCTTC
-,few,TRBJ1-1,TRBV5-6,CASSFPWGQGITEAFF,TGTGCCAGCAGCTTCCCGTGGGGGCAGGGAATCACTGAAGCTTTCTTT
-,-,TRBJ2-7,TRBV27,CASRRDSSYEQYF,TGTGCCAGCAGAAGGGACTCCTCCTACGAGCAGTACTTC
-,once,TRBJ1-5,TRBV15,CATSRAEGVSQPQHF,TGTGCCACCAGCAGAGCTGAGGGAGTGAGCCAGCCCCAGCATTTT
-,-,TRBJ2-2,TRBV12-5,CASGLVLGAPTQNTGELFF,TGTGCTAGTGGTTTGGTATTGGGCGCCCCGACCCAAAACACCGGGGAGCTGTTTTTT
-,-,TRBJ2-1,TRBV25-1,CASSDLRGSYNEQFF,TGTGCCAGCAGTGATTTACGGGGCTCCTACAATGAGCAGTTCTTC
TRBD2,-,TRBJ2-5,TRBV4-1,CASSHSLSGPRDGGETQYF,TGCGCCAGCAGCCATTCTTTAAGCGGCCCCCGGGACGGGGGGGAGACCCAGTACTTC
-,-,TRBJ1-6,TRBV13,CASSENRESYSPLHF,TGTGCCAGCAGCGAGAACAGGGAAAGTTATTCACCCCTCCACTTT